A single sample gave rise to the 10 T cell receptor beta chains below, sequenced in a study of follicular helper T cells after annual influenza vaccination. Here immunoSEQ multiplex PCR was the method, and the copy in TCRdb shows in-frame clones only, minus some. The sample includes approximately 5,000 clones, 82% of them seen just once. Time point noted: 2015-2016 season, pre-vaccination. Material: CXCR5+ CD38- circulating T follicular helper cells from blood, obtained on the day of influenza vaccination. As for subset: circulating Tfh, non-naive CD4+CXCR5+PD-1+ (ICOS+CD38+ or ICOS-CD38-). These receptors all come from an adult who received the influenza vaccine.

V gene TRBV19 combines with J gene TRBJ1-5; perhaps TRBD1 as D (6 bases). V lost 4 bases and J lost 3, with 10 bases in between. The germline gives CDR1 LNHDA, CDR2 SQIVND (reference sequence). The CDR3 has 14 residues. The CDR3 DNA follows: TGTGCCAGTAGTAGCACAGGGTCCAATCAGCCCCAGCATTTT. Its protein product is CASSSTGSNQPQHF.

The chain employs TRBV18 and TRBJ2-1; D is perhaps TRBD1 (6 bases). In germline, CDR1 is KGHSH, CDR2 LQKENI. This CDR3 region has 15 residues. V dropped 1 base and J dropped 5 bases, with 12 bases sitting between them. The CDR3 protein is CASSPLDRRDNEQFF. CDR3 coding DNA: TGTGCCAGCTCACCACTTGACAGGCGAGACAATGAGCAGTTCTTC. The full variable domain, completed using reference TRBV18 and TRBJ2-1, is NAGVMQNPRHLVRRRGQEARLRCSPMKGHSHVYWYRQLPEEGLKFMVYLQKENIIDESGMPKERFSAEFPKEGPSILRIQQVVRGDSAAYFCASSPLDRRDNEQFFGPGTRLTVL.

The chain combines TRBV9 with TRBJ2-5; 9 nucleotides match TRBD2. After removal of 0 bases from V and 4 bases from J, the junction contained 7 bases not matched to a gene. Germline CDR1 SGDLS, CDR2 YYNGEE. CDR3 length equals 16 residues. In nucleotides, the CDR3 is TGTGCCAGCAGCGTAGGGGCTAGCGGGACCGGAGAGACCCAGTACTTC. This translates into CASSVGASGTGETQYF.

The chain employs TRBV6-5 and TRBJ2-1, with 8 positions matching TRBD1. The CDR3 consists of 15 residues. Per germline, CDR1 MNHEY and CDR2 SVGAGI. The trim removed 0 bases at V and 8 bases at J, leaving 6 bases unmatched. The DNA for the CDR3 is TGTGCCAGCAGTTACTCGAGCAGGGGGCTATATGAGCAGTTCTTC. This sequence encodes CASSYSSRGLYEQFF.

The V gene is TRBV7-3, the J gene TRBJ1-2; 8 bases fit TRBD1. CDR3 size: 17 residues. Germline V gene data show CDR1 as SGHTA and CDR2 as FQGTGA. Trimming took 3 bases from V and 4 from J; bases not matched to a gene: 13. The CDR3 loop is CASSFRTPDRVIYGYTF. DNA of the CDR3: TGTGCCAGCAGCTTCCGAACCCCGGACAGGGTGATCTATGGCTACACCTTC.

This clone occurred a few times. The genes are TRBV7-1 and TRBJ1-2, with 8 bases lining up with TRBD1. TRBV7-1 counts as an open reading frame of uncertain function. Trimming at V came to 5 bases and at J to 4 bases, leaving 3 bases not matched to a gene. CDR3 length: 13 residues. This CDR3 is CASSQGALYGYTF. DNA of the CDR3: TGTGCCAGCAGCCAGGGGGCCCTCTATGGCTACACCTTC.

The chain has TRBV6-1 and TRBJ1-1, with D maybe TRBD1 (5 bases). Trimming removed 5 bases from V and 4 bases from J, with 17 bases in between. The CDR3 spans 15 residues. Per germline, CDR1 MNHNS and CDR2 SASEGT. CDR3 sequence reads: CASSFRVGGSTEAFF. CDR3 nucleotides: TGTGCCAGCAGTTTCCGAGTCGGGGGTAGCACTGAAGCTTTCTTT.

The chain employs TRBV4-2 and TRBJ1-5, with D tentatively TRBD1 (5 bases). CDR1 and CDR2 (germline): LGHNA, YNFKEQ. V was pared by 0 bases and J by 0 bases, with 6 bases between. This CDR3 spans 15 amino acids. DNA for the CDR3: TGTGCCAGCAGCCAAGACACAGGTAGCAATCAGCCCCAGCATTTT. Translated, it gives CASSQDTGSNQPQHF.

The chain joins TRBV15 to TRBJ2-1; 8 positions match TRBD2. The CDR3 runs 14 residues. Trimming at V came to 6 bases and at J to 1 base, leaving 2 bases not matched to a gene. Germline assignment: CDR1 LNHNV and CDR2 YYDKDF (reference sequence). CDR3 sequence reads: CATRSGGSYNEQFF. CDR3 DNA sequence: TGTGCCACCAGGAGCGGGGGATCCTACAATGAGCAGTTCTTC.

This rearrangement joins TRBV19 to TRBJ1-4, with D perhaps TRBD1 (6 bases). V lost 4 bases and J 10 bases, leaving 13 bases between the germline ends. This CDR3 has 13 amino acids. CDR1 and CDR2 (germline): LNHDA, SQIVND (reference sequence). The CDR3 nucleotides read TGTGCCAGTAGTAAAAACAGGGAAGTAAAACTGTTTTTT. It codes for CASSKNREVKLFF.